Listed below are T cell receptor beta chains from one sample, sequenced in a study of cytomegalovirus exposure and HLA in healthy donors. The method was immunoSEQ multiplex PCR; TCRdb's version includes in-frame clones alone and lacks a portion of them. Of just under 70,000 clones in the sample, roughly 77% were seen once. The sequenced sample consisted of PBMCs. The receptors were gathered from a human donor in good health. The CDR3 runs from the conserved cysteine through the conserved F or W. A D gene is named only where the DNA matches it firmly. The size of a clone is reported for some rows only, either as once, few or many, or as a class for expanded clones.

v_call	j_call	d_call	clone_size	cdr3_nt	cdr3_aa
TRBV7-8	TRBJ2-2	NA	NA	TGTGCCAGCAGCCCCGGACAGAAGAACACCGGGGAGCTGTTTTTT	CASSPGQKNTGELFF
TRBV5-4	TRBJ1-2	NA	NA	TGTGCCAGCAGCTTGCGGTCGGGGGGCTCCTATGGCTACACCTTC	CASSLRSGGSYGYTF
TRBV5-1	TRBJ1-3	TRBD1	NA	TGCGCCAGCAGCTCTTTGGACAGGGGGAACTCTGGAAACACCATATATTTT	CASSSLDRGNSGNTIYF
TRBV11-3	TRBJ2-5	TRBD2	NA	TGTGCCAGCAGCTTAGGCGCTAGCGGGGGCCAAGAGACCCAGTACTTC	CASSLGASGGQETQYF
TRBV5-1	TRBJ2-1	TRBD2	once	TGCGCCAGCAGCCGTACCCTGACTAGCGTAGGGGACAATGAGCAGTTCTTC	CASSRTLTSVGDNEQFF
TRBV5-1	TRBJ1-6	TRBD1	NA	TGCGCCAGCAGCAAGGACAGGGGAGGTAATTCACCCCTCCACTTT	CASSKDRGGNSPLHF
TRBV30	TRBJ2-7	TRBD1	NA	TGTGCCTGGAGTGTGCCCAGGGACAGGGTCTACGAGCAGTACTTC	CAWSVPRDRVYEQYF
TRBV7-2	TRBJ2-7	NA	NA	TGTGCCAGCAGCTTAGGGCCCGTGGTTAACTACGAGCAGTACTTC	CASSLGPVVNYEQYF
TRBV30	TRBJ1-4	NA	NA	TGTGCCTGGAGTGCTTCTTATTCGGGTAATGAAAAACTGTTTTTT	CAWSASYSGNEKLFF
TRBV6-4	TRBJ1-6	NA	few	TGTGCCAGCAGTGCCCTGGGGGGGGCTGATTCACCCCTCCACTTT	CASSALGGADSPLHF
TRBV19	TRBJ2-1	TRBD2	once	TGTGCCAGTAGTATGGGGCGGGGGAATGAGCAGTTCTTC	CASSMGRGNEQFF
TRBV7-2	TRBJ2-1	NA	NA	TGTGCCAGCAGCCGTCGGGGGACCTTCTCCTACAATGAGCAGTTCTTC	CASSRRGTFSYNEQFF
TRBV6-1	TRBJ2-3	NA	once	TGTGCCAGCAGTGCCGACCCGGGACTTTTTTGGGATACGCAGTATTTT	CASSADPGLFWDTQYF
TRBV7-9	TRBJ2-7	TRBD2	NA	TGTGCCAGCAGCTTAGCTTCTAGCGGGGGGTACTCCTACGAGCAGTACTTC	CASSLASSGGYSYEQYF